What follows are 11 T cell receptor beta chains derived from one specimen sequenced in a study of beta chain features in type 1 diabetes. Findings and limits, study-wide: Moderately but significantly shorter TCRB CDR3s were found in Type 1 diabetes patients in all four CD4+ subsets.

These receptors are not linked to any known antigen. Reverse transcription of all isolated RNA meant that expressed TCRB transcripts were sequenced. TCRdb's copy holds only in-frame clones and misses some; the assay was immunoSEQ multiplex PCR. The sample has hundreds of thousands of clones; over 11% are singletons. The sample taken for sequencing was naive CD4+ T cells from blood. The receptors derive from a man aged 18 to 35 with type 1 diabetes.

Points on this clone: Different DNA sequences within this sample yield the same CDR3. The genes are TRBV7-2 and TRBJ1-4; TRBD1 matches at 10 bases. Looked up from germline, CDR1 is SGHTA and CDR2 is FQGNSA. The CDR3 is 14 residues long. The V gene end was trimmed by 5 bases and the J gene end by 5 bases; junction bases not matched to a gene: 2. CDR3 nucleotide sequence: TGTGCCAGCAGCCGGGACAGGGGAAATGAAAAACTGTTTTTT. This codes for CASSRDRGNEKLFF.

This clone was picked up a small number of times. This chain joins TRBV7-2 and TRBJ2-1, with TRBD2 identical over 10 bases. Germline values: CDR1 SGHTA, CDR2 FQGNSA. This CDR3 has 18 residues. J was trimmed by 5 bases and V by 5 bases; bases with no gene match: 15. The chain's CDR3 is CASSAVPGLAGADNEQFF. Here the CDR3 DNA reads TGTGCCAGCAGCGCAGTACCAGGTCTAGCGGGGGCCGACAATGAGCAGTTCTTC.

V is TRBV4-2 and J is TRBJ2-6; D may be TRBD1 (6 bases). Trimming took off 3 bases at V and 2 bases at J, with 11 bases between the two ends. This CDR3 has 16 residues. Germline CDR1 and CDR2: LGHNA and YNFKEQ. The CDR3 loop reads CASSHPGQTGANVLTF. The DNA of the CDR3 is TGTGCCAGCAGCCACCCAGGACAGACTGGGGCCAACGTCCTGACTTTC.

This clone was recorded a few times. The chain carries TRBV30 and TRBJ2-7, with D uncertain. Between the trimmed V and J ends, which lost 3 bases and 0 bases, there was a span of 9 bases. CDR1 and CDR2 (germline): GTSNPN, SVGIG (reference sequence). The CDR3 runs 13 residues. The CDR3 DNA is TGTGCCTGGAGAAGGCTGGCCTCCTACGAGCAGTACTTC. As protein: CAWRRLASYEQYF.

The chain has TRBV27 and TRBJ2-1, with D uncertain. Per germline, CDR1 MNHEY and CDR2 SMNVEV (reference sequence). The CDR3 extends over 16 amino acids. V lost 6 bases and J 0 bases, leaving 15 bases between the germline ends. CDR3 bases: TGTGCCAGCAGCCCACCCACTCGGCCCTCCTACAATGAGCAGTTCTTC. Its protein product is CASSPPTRPSYNEQFF.

This clone was counted between two and nine times. The J gene is TRBJ1-2, the V gene TRBV4-2, with D uncertain. Looked up from germline, CDR1 is LGHNA and CDR2 is YNFKEQ. Trimming took off 4 bases at V and 4 bases at J, with 16 bases between the two ends. The CDR3 contains 15 residues. This CDR3 reads CASSPARVSVYGYTF. Here the CDR3 DNA reads TGTGCCAGCAGCCCCGCCCGGGTTTCGGTCTATGGCTACACCTTC.

The J gene is TRBJ2-1, the V gene TRBV19; 12 bases map to TRBD2. The germline V gene has CDR1 LNHDA and CDR2 SQIVND (reference sequence). The junction had 1 base not matched to a gene; V was cut back by 7 bases and J by 3 bases. CDR3 size: 14 residues. The CDR3 DNA follows: TGTGCCAGTACGACTAGCGGGGGCTACAATGAGCAGTTCTTC. This codes for CASTTSGGYNEQFF.

The chain is built from TRBV5-4 and TRBJ2-5, with D maybe TRBD1 (6 bases). This CDR3 contains 14 residues. V dropped 4 bases and J dropped 0 bases, with 10 bases sitting between them. The germline gives CDR1 SGHNT, CDR2 YYREEE (reference sequence). CDR3: CASSTTGYQETQYF. CDR3 coding DNA: TGTGCCAGCAGCACTACAGGGTACCAAGAGACCCAGTACTTC.

This clone has only a few counts. The chain carries TRBV5-4 and TRBJ2-1; the D is unclear. V dropped 9 bases and J dropped 5 bases, with 18 bases sitting between them. The CDR3 runs 14 residues. CDR1 is SGHNT and CDR2 is YYREEE in the germline V gene (reference sequence). CDR3 sequence (DNA): TGTGCCACTAGGCGCGACACACACCACAATGAGCAGTTCTTC. Its translation is CATRRDTHHNEQFF.

This clone was counted only a few times. The V call is TRBV7-9, the J call TRBJ1-1; D unclear. Trimming took off 5 bases at V and 3 bases at J, with 4 bases between the two ends. The CDR3 contains 11 residues. The germline CDR1 and CDR2 sequences are SEHNR and FQNEAQ (reference sequence). The CDR3 spells CASSPDTEAFF. CDR3 sequence (DNA): TGTGCCAGCAGCCCGGACACTGAAGCTTTCTTT.

This clone showed up just a few times. CDR3 in amino acids: CASSSYQYGGYTF. Here the CDR3 DNA reads TGTGCCAGCAGTTCCTACCAATATGGGGGCTACACCTTC. The chain recombines TRBV28 with TRBJ1-2; D uncertain. Germline V gene sequence: CDR1 MDHEN, CDR2 SYDVKM. This CDR3 contains 13 residues. V gave up 4 bases and J gave up 8 bases, with 14 bases separating them.